Each of the 17 T cell receptor beta chains below was sequenced from the same sample in a study of blood T cells in healthy people across ages. Through a sample-barcoded 5' primer and a J-beta primer mix, a second PCR was run for about 6 to 12 cycles. TCRdb re-derived calls from the 5' RACE reads in MiXCR, one entry per CDR3 protein. The sample has 1.5 million to 2 million distinct CDR3 sequences; roughly 50% are singletons. Source material: blood. These receptor sequences come from a woman in her forties in good health.

The chain recombines TRBV6-6 with TRBJ1-1, with D tentatively TRBD1 (6 bases). Trimming took off 7 bases at V and 1 base at J, with 13 bases between the two ends. Per the germline V gene, CDR1 is MNHNY and CDR2 is SVGAGI (reference sequence). The CDR3 is 14 residues long. DNA of the CDR3: TGTGCCAGCACCGAAAACAGGGCGAACACTGAAGCTTTCTTT. Residues: CASTENRANTEAFF.

V gene TRBV5-5 combines with J gene TRBJ2-5; 7 bases align to TRBD1. Germline V CDR1 and CDR2: SGHKS, YYEKEE (reference sequence). Trimming at V came to 4 bases and at J to 5 bases, leaving 11 bases not matched to a gene. The CDR3 runs to 15 residues. As DNA, the CDR3 is TGTGCCAGCAGCGACAACAGGGGAACGAGCGAGACCCAGTACTTC. As protein: CASSDNRGTSETQYF.

This clonotype was recorded at least ten times. The rearrangement links TRBV28 to TRBJ1-5; 7 nucleotides match TRBD1. The CDR3 loop spans 14 amino acids. After removal of 6 bases from V and 2 bases from J, the junction contained 4 bases not matched to a gene. Per germline, CDR1 MDHEN and CDR2 SYDVKM. The CDR3 DNA reads as TGTGCCAGCAGCCGACAGGGTGGCAATCAGCCCCAGCATTTT. It yields the protein CASSRQGGNQPQHF.

This clonotype showed up just a few times. This chain joins TRBV7-2 and TRBJ2-6; D not resolved. From germline, CDR1 is SGHTA and CDR2 FQGNSA. The CDR3 totals 15 residues. The ends were cut back, 4 bases at V and 0 bases at J, with 7 bases in the middle. The DNA of the CDR3 is TGTGCCAGCAGCTCGACCCACTCTGGGGCCAACGTCCTGACTTTC. It yields the protein CASSSTHSGANVLTF.

There are a few counts of this clonotype. The chain combines TRBV12-3 or TRBV12-4 with TRBJ2-5; a weak D match, TRBD2 (6 bases). The CDR3 totals 13 residues. V was clipped by 3 bases and J by 4 bases, with 9 bases between them. CDR3 protein: CASSFGTAETQYF. The CDR3 nucleotides read TGTGCCAGCAGTTTCGGGACTGCAGAGACCCAGTACTTC.

This chain links TRBV28 with TRBJ2-7, with D unclear. From germline, CDR1 is MDHEN and CDR2 SYDVKM. This CDR3 contains 13 residues. The V gene lost 6 bases and the J gene lost 7 bases, with 16 bases spanning the gap. CDR3 residues: CASSRRPAQEQYF. The CDR3 coding sequence is TGTGCCAGCAGCCGGCGGCCAGCGCAAGAGCAGTACTTC.

This clonotype was counted a single time. The chain joins TRBV24-1 to TRBJ2-5, with D maybe TRBD2 (5 bases). Germline CDR1 KGHDR, CDR2 SFDVKD. V dropped 7 bases and J dropped 2 bases, with 16 bases sitting between them. The CDR3 is 15 residues long. CDR3 nucleotides: TGTGCCACCAGCGACATCCTACTAGGACAAGAGACCCAGTACTTC. Translating gives CATSDILLGQETQYF.

This clonotype appeared many times. The chain has TRBV4-2 and TRBJ2-3; 7 bases line up with TRBD1. Germline CDR1 reads LGHNA; CDR2 reads YNFKEQ. The CDR3 length is 14 residues. The V and J ends lost 6 bases and 2 bases, in that order; junction bases with no gene match: 5. The CDR3 nucleotides are TGTGCCAGCAGGGGGCAGGGGGACACAGATACGCAGTATTTT. Translation: CASRGQGDTDTQYF.

This clonotype was recorded a few times. V usage is TRBV28 and J usage is TRBJ1-1; tentatively, D is TRBD1 (5 bases). V lost 9 bases, J lost 0 bases, and 11 bases lay in between. Germline assignment: CDR1 MDHEN and CDR2 SYDVKM. The CDR3 consists of 13 residues. CDR3 sequence (DNA): TGTGCCAGTAGGACATCCCTGAACACTGAAGCTTTCTTT. It encodes CASRTSLNTEAFF.

This clonotype was seen many times. A read error may produce the germline difference seen at one junction end. The V and J genes are TRBV5-1 and TRBJ2-3; 7 nucleotides align to TRBD2. Germline V CDR1 and CDR2: SGHRS, YFSETQ. This CDR3 region has 12 residues. This chain's CDR3 is CASSRGADTQYF. CDR3 coding DNA: TGTGCCAGCAGCCGGGGGGCAGATACGCAGTATTTT.

V is TRBV6-6 and J is TRBJ2-7, with D tentatively TRBD2 (6 bases). In germline, CDR1 is MNHNY, CDR2 SVGAGI (reference sequence). The CDR3 is 14 residues long. V was clipped by 7 bases and J by 7 bases, with 20 bases between them. The DNA for the CDR3 is TGTGCCAGCAAAAACCCCGGCTCGGAGGGGGAGCAGTACTTC. This encodes CASKNPGSEGEQYF.

The rearrangement links TRBV6-5 to TRBJ1-3; D is possibly TRBD1 (6 bases). The CDR3 totals 12 residues. V lost 6 bases and J lost 3, with 6 bases in between. CDR1 and CDR2 from the germline V gene are MNHEY and SVGAGI. The CDR3 sequence: CASRQGGNTIYF. The CDR3, as DNA: TGTGCCAGCAGACAGGGTGGAAACACCATATATTTT.

The count of this clonotype is one. The chain's CDR3 is CASSLPGQKNMNTEAFF. CDR3 nucleotide sequence: TGCGCCAGCAGCCTCCCAGGACAGAAGAACATGAACACTGAAGCTTTCTTT. The chain combines TRBV5-1 with TRBJ1-1, with a possible D match to TRBD1 (6 bases). Between the trimmed V and J ends, which lost 4 bases and 0 bases, there was a span of 19 bases. Germline V gives CDR1 SGHRS, CDR2 YFSETQ. The CDR3 extends over 17 amino acids.

On this clonotype itself: One end of the junction is discordant with germline, which a read error may explain. This chain uses TRBV24-1 with TRBJ2-3; the D call may be TRBD1 or TRBD2 (5 bases each). From germline, CDR1 is KGHDR and CDR2 SFDVKD. CDR3 length equals 16 residues. The chain's CDR3 is CATGDSWDAGTDTQYF. The CDR3 nucleotides are TGTGCCACCGGTGATTCGTGGGACGCGGGCACAGATACGCAGTATTTT.

The J gene is TRBJ1-2, the V gene TRBV6-5; 8 bases align to TRBD1. Germline loops: CDR1 MNHEY, CDR2 SVGAGI. The ends lost 0 bases at V and 4 bases at J; junction bases unmatched: 13. CDR3 length equals 18 residues. CDR3 amino acids: CASSYSISQGGRVYGYTF. Written as DNA, the CDR3 is TGTGCCAGCAGTTACTCGATATCACAGGGGGGAAGGGTCTATGGCTACACCTTC.

A note on this clonotype: This could be a read error, since a much larger clone is one nucleotide away. The chain is built from TRBV28 and TRBJ2-1; no clear D. The J call may be wrong; the DNA end is better matched by TRBJ2-7. This CDR3 is built from 13 residues. Germline assignment: CDR1 MDHEN and CDR2 SYDVKM. CDR3 region: CASSLSPYNEQYF. The CDR3 DNA is TGTGCCAGCAGTTTATCGCCTTACAATGAGCAGTACTTC.

The chain combines TRBV6-2 or TRBV6-3 with TRBJ2-1; perhaps TRBD2 as D (6 bases). The germline V gene encodes CDR1 MNHEY and CDR2 SVGEGT. Trimming cost V 6 bases and J 15 bases, with 15 bases left between them. CDR3 length equals 11 residues. The DNA for the CDR3 is TGTGCCAGCAGGGGATTCGGGGGTACGTTCTTC. Translating it yields CASRGFGGTFF.